The entry that follows covers one T cell receptor (beta chain) sequence. The sample belongs to a study of control samples from healthy donors and cancer patients. Method: immunoSEQ multiplex PCR; TCRdb's copy keeps in-frame clones and lacks some. The profile shows about 220,000 clones, around 94% of them singletons. V was clipped by 4 bases and J by 5 bases; unmatched bases: 8. Per the germline V gene, CDR1 is SGHRS and CDR2 is YFSETQ. The CDR3 spans 14 residues. Material for sequencing was blood. This TCR was sampled from a man aged 50 to 60 in good health. The chain has TRBV5-1 and TRBJ1-1; 7 bases are a match to TRBD1. The CDR3 region is CASSTLGGQTEAFF. DNA for the CDR3: TGCGCCAGCAGCACCCTAGGGGGCCAGACTGAAGCTTTCTTT.